This T cell receptor (beta chain) stems from a study of blood T cell repertoires in COVID-19. Turning to the study itself: Sources were T cells, B-cell-depleted T cells, or PBMCs; the material itself was cDNA or gDNA.

The data were produced by immunoSEQ multiplex PCR, yet TCRdb's version contains in-frame clones alone and is incomplete. The top ten hold 1.1% of the sample, which has approximately 170,000 clones, about nine tenths seen once. The clonotype originates from a man aged 25-45 years with acute or convalescent COVID-19. The sample taken for sequencing was peripheral blood.

As DNA, the CDR3 is TGTGCCAGCAGTTACACAGGGAACACTGAAGCTTTCTTT. Amino acids: CASSYTGNTEAFF. The V gene is TRBV6-5, the J gene TRBJ1-1; weak D call: TRBD1 (5 bases). The CDR3 contains 13 residues. V was clipped by 2 bases and J by 1 base, with 5 bases between them. Germline loops: CDR1 MNHEY, CDR2 SVGAGI.